This TCR beta chain was obtained from a study of blood T cell repertoires in COVID-19. This CDR3 is built from 16 residues. Germline V gives CDR1 LNHDA, CDR2 SQIVND (reference sequence). The V end lost 3 bases, the J end lost 3 bases, and 15 bases lay between the germline ends. Libraries were prepared by immunoSEQ multiplex PCR; TCRdb keeps only in-frame clonotypes and omits some of them. The sample carries around 77,000 clones, 86% recorded once. The source is a man between 65 and 85 years old with active or convalescent COVID-19. V is TRBV19 and J is TRBJ2-1; D ambiguous. Sequenced material: peripheral blood. The CDR3 is CASSITAVLNYNEQFF. For the CDR3, the DNA is TGTGCCAGTAGTATTACCGCCGTACTCAACTACAATGAGCAGTTCTTC. Using reference TRBV19 and TRBJ2-1 for the parts outside the CDR3, the full variable domain is DGGITQSPKYLFRKEGQNVTLSCEQNLNHDAMYWYRQDPGQGLRLIYYSQIVNDFQKGDIAEGYSVSREKKESFPLTVTSAQKNPTAFYLCASSITAVLNYNEQFFGPGTRLTVL.